This entry is about one TCR beta chain. CDR3 length: 15 amino acids. Trimming removed 6 bases from V and 0 bases from J, with 12 bases in between. The germline gives CDR1 MDHEN, CDR2 SYDVKM. Original handling: For nucleated cells, counts were estimated from reference gene primer amplification. Some clones are missing from TCRdb's copy, which holds only in-frame ones; the method was immunoSEQ multiplex PCR. V, J and clone size reflect that table, while D and trimming were determined from the DNA. The sample yields about 380,000 clones, 85% seen once. The source of the sample is a study of blood T cell repertoires in COVID-19. Study as a whole: Sources were T cells, B-cell-depleted T cells, or PBMCs; the material itself was cDNA or gDNA.

Sequencing was performed on peripheral blood. The sequence was collected from a woman aged 18-29 years with acute or convalescent COVID-19. This sequence joins TRBV28 and TRBJ1-5; tentative D call: TRBD1 (6 bases). The CDR3 bases are TGTGCCAGCAGACTCGACAGGTATAGCAATCAGCCCCAGCATTTT. Protein product: CASRLDRYSNQPQHF.